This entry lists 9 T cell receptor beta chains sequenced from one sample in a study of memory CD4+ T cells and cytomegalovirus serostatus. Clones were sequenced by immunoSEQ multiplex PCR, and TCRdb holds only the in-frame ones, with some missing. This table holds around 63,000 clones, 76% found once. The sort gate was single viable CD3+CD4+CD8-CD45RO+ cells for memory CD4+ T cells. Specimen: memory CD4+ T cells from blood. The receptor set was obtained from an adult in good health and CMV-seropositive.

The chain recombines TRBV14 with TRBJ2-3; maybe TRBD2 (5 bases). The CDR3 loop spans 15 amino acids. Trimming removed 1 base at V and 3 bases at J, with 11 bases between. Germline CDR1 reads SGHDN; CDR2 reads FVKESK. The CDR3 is CASSQAGITTDTQYF. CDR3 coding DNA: TGTGCCAGCAGCCAAGCGGGAATAACGACAGATACGCAGTATTTT.

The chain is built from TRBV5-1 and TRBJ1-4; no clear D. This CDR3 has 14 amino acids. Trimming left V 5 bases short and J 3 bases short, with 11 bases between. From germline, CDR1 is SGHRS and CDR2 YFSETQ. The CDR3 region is CASRQLPSNEKLFF. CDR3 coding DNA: TGCGCCAGCAGGCAACTTCCTTCTAATGAAAAACTGTTTTTT.

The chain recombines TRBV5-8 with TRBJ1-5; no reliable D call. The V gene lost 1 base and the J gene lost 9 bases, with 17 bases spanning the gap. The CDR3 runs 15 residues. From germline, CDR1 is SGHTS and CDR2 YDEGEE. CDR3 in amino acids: CASSLQADPLRPQHF. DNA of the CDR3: TGTGCCAGCAGCTTGCAGGCGGACCCCCTTAGGCCCCAGCATTTT.

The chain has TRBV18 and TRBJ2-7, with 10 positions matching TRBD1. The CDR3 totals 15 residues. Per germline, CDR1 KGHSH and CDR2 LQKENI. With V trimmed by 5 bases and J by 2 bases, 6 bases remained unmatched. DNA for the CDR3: TGTGCCAGCTCAGGCGGACAGGGGGTCACCTACGAGCAGTACTTC. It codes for CASSGGQGVTYEQYF.

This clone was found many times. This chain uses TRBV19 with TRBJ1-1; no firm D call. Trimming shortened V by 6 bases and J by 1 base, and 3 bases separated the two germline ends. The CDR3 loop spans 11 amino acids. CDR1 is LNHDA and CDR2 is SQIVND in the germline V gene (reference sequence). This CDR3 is CASSKNTEAFF. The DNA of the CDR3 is TGTGCCAGTAGCAAGAACACTGAAGCTTTCTTT.

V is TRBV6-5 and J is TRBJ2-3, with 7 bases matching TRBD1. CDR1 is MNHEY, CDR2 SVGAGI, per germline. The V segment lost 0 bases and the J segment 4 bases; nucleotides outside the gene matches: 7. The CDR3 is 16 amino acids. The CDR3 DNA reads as TGTGCCAGCAGTTACTCGCGGACAGGCGCGTCAGATACGCAGTATTTT. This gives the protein CASSYSRTGASDTQYF.

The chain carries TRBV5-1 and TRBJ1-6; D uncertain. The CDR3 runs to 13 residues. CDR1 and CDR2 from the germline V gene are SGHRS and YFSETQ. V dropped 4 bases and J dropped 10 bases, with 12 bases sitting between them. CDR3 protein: CASSETQESPLHF. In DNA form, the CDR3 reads TGCGCCAGCAGCGAGACCCAGGAATCACCCCTCCACTTT.

The CDR3 loop is CASSPPSRSTDTQYF. DNA for the CDR3: TGTGCCAGCTCACCACCGAGCAGAAGCACAGATACGCAGTATTTT. The chain recombines TRBV18 with TRBJ2-3, with D unresolved. CDR3 length: 15 residues. V lost 0 bases and J lost 0, with 7 bases in between. CDR1 is KGHSH and CDR2 is LQKENI in the germline V gene.

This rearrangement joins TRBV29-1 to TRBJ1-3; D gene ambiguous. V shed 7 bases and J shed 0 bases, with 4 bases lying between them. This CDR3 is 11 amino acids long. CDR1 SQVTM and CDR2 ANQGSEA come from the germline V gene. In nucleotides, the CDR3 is TGCAGCGCGGACTCTGGAAACACCATATATTTT. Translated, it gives CSADSGNTIYF. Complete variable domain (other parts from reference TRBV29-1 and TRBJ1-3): SAVISQKPSRDICQRGTSLTIQCQVDSQVTMMFWYRQQPGQSLTLIATANQGSEATYESGFVIDKFPISRPNLTFSTLTVSNMSPEDSSIYLCSADSGNTIYFGEGSWLTVV.